This TCR beta chain originates from a study of blood T cell repertoires in COVID-19. Across the whole study: Collection of acute and convalescent COVID-19 samples took place in the United States, Italy and Spain. The analysed material was cDNA or gDNA that came from T cells, B-cell-depleted T cells, or PBMCs.

Per the authors' pipeline: Reference gene primer amplification gave nucleated cell count estimates. Profiling relied on immunoSEQ multiplex PCR, and the TCRdb table lists in-frame clones only, not all of them. For V, J and clone size, that table is used; D and trimming come from the DNA. The sample shows roughly 340,000 clones, around 91% of them seen only once. Germline assignment: CDR1 SGHTA and CDR2 FQGNSA. The length of the CDR3 is 12 residues. V lost 5 bases and J lost 10; bases outside the gene matches: 3. Sample: peripheral blood. The sequence was obtained from a woman under 30 who had recovered from COVID-19. This chain uses TRBV7-2 with TRBJ2-1; TRBD2 agrees at 9 bases. CDR3 sequence (DNA): TGTGCCAGCAGCACCCTAGCGGGGGAGCAGTTCTTC. Translating it yields CASSTLAGEQFF.